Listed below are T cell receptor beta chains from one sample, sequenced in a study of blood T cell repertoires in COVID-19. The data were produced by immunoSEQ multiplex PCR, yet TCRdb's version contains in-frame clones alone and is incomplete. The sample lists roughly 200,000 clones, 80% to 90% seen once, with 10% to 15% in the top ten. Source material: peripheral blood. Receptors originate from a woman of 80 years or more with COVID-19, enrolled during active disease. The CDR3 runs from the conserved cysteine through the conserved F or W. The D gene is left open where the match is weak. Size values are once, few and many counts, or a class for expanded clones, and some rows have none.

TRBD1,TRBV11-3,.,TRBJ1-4,TGTGCCAGCAGCTTAGAGGGTGGACAGGGGGACCCCGTGGCCGAAAAACTGTTTTTT,CASSLEGGQGDPVAEKLFF
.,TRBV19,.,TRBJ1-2,TGTGCCAGTAGTATACGTACAGGGTACGGCTACACCTTC,CASSIRTGYGYTF
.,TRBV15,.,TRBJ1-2,TGTGCCACCAGCAGAGAGAGCCCTTCCTATGGCTACACCTTC,CATSRESPSYGYTF
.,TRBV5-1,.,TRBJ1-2,TGCGCCAGCAGCCGGCGTTCGGGGAACTATGGCTACACCTTC,CASSRRSGNYGYTF
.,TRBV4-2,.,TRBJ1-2,TGTGCCAGCAGCCAAGATCCGGGGGTAGGGGATGGCTACACCTTC,CASSQDPGVGDGYTF
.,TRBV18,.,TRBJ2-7,TGTGCCAGCTCACTCGGACAGAACGACGAGCAGTACTTC,CASSLGQNDEQYF
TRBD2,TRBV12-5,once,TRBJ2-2,TGTGCTAGCCAACCAGCTACGGGGAGGGACACCGGGGAGCTGTTTTTT,CASQPATGRDTGELFF
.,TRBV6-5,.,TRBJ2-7,TGTGCCAGCAGTTATACCCAGGGTAGCGAGCAGTACTTC,CASSYTQGSEQYF
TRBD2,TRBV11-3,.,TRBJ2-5,TGTGCCAGCAGCTTAGGACTAGCGGGAGGTAGAGAGACCCAGTACTTC,CASSLGLAGGRETQYF
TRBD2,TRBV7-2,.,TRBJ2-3,TGTGCCAGCAGCCCTTACGACCTTAGCGGGGGGGTGCCAGATACGCAGTATTTT,CASSPYDLSGGVPDTQYF
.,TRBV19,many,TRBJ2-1,TGTGCCAGTAGTATGGCCTTATATTCCTACAATGAGCAGTTCTTC,CASSMALYSYNEQFF
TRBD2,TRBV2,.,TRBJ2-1,TGTGCCAGCATGGGGGAGGCTCTAGCGGGAGTTAATGAGCAGTTCTTC,CASMGEALAGVNEQFF
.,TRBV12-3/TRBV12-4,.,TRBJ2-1,TGTGCCAGCACCCTAGGCAGGGGCCAGTTCTTC,CASTLGRGQFF
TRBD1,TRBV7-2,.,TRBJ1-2,TGTGCCAGCAGCACGCTCGGGACAGGTATAGACGGCTACACCTTC,CASSTLGTGIDGYTF
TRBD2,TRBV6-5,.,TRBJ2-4,TGTGCCAGCAGTTCTGCGGGGGGTAACAAAAACATTCAGTACTTC,CASSSAGGNKNIQYF
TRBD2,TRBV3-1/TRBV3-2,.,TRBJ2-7,TGTGCCAGCAGCCAAGATATGGCTAGCGGGCCATATGGGCTATACGAGCAGTACTTC,CASSQDMASGPYGLYEQYF
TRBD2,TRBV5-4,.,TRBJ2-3,TGTGCCAGCAGCTTGCACACGACTAGCTCTAGCACAGATACGCAGTATTTT,CASSLHTTSSSTDTQYF
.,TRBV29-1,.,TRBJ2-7,TGCAGCGTTGGGCTTCCGGGCGAGCAGTACTTC,CSVGLPGEQYF
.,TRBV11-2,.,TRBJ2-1,TGTGCCAGCAGCTTAGTTTGGACATACAATGAGCAGTTCTTC,CASSLVWTYNEQFF
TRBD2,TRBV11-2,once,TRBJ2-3,TGTGCCAGCAGCTTTACGGGGGGGTACACAGATACGCAGTATTTT,CASSFTGGYTDTQYF
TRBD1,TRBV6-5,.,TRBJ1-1,TGTGCCAGCAGCGACAGGGTTCGGGCGGCTTTCTTT,CASSDRVRAAFF